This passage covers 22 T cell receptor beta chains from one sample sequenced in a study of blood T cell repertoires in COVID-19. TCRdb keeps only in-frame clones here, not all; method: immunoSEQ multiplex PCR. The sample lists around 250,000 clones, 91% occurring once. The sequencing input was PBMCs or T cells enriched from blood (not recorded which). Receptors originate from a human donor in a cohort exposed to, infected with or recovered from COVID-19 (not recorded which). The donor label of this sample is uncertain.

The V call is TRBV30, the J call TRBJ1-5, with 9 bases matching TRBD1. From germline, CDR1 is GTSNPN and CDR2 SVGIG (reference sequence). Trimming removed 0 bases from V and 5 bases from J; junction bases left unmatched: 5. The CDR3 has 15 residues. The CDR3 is CAWSVRGQGDQPQHF. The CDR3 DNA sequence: TGTGCCTGGAGTGTACGGGGACAGGGTGATCAGCCCCAGCATTTT.

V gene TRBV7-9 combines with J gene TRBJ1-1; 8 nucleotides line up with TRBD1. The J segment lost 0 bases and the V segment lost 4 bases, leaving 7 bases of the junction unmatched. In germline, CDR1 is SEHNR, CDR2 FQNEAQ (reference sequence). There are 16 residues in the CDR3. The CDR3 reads CASSSGQVPMNTEAFF. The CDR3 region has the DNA TGTGCCAGCAGCTCGGGACAGGTGCCCATGAACACTGAAGCTTTCTTT.

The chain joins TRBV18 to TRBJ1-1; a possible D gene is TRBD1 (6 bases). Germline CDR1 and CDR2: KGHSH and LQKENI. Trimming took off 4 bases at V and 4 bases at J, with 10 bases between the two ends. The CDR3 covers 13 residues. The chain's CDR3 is CASSQGVGTEAFF. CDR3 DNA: TGTGCCAGCTCACAGGGGGTTGGCACTGAAGCTTTCTTT.

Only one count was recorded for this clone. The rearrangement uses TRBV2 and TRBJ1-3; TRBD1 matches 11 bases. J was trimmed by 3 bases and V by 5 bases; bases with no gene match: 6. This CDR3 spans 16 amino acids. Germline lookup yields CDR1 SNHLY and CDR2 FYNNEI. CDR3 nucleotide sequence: TGTGCCAGCAGTTCCGGGACAGGGGGTGGTGGAAACACCATATATTTT. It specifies CASSSGTGGGGNTIYF.

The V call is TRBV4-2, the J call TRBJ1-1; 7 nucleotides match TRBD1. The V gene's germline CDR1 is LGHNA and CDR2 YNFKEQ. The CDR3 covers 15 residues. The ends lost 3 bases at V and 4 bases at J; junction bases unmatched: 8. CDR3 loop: CASSHFDRAITEAFF. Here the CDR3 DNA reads TGTGCCAGCAGCCACTTTGACAGGGCCATCACTGAAGCTTTCTTT.

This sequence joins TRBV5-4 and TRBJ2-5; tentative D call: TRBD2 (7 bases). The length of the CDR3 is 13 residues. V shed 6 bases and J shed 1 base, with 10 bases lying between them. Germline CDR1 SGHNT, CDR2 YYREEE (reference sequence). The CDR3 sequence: CASKGGPQETQYF. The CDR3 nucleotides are TGTGCCAGCAAGGGGGGGCCCCAAGAGACCCAGTACTTC.

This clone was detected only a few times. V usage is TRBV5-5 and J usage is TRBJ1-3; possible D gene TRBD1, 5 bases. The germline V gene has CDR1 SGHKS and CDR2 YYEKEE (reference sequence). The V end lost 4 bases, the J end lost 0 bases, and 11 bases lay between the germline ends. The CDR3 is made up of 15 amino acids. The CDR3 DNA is TGTGCCAGCAGCCTAGGGACTGACTCTGGAAACACCATATATTTT. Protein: CASSLGTDSGNTIYF.

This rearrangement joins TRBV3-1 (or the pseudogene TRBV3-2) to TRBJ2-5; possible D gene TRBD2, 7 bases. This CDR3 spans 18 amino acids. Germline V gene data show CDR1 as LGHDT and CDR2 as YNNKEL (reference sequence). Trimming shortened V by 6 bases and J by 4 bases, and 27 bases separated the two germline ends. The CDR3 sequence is CASSSSGAGRRGGETQYF. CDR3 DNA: TGTGCCAGCAGTTCCTCCGGAGCGGGGCGCCGAGGGGGAGAGACCCAGTACTTC.

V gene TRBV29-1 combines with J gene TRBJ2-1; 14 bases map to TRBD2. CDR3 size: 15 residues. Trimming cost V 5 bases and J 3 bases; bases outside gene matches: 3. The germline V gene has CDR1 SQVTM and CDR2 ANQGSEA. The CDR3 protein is CSVTGLAGGYNEQFF. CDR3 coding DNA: TGCAGCGTTACCGGACTAGCGGGGGGCTACAATGAGCAGTTCTTC.

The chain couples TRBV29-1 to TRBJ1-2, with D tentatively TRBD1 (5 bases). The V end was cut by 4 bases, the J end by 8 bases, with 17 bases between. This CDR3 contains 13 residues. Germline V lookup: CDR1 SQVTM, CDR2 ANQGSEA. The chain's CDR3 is CSVVAQGVWGYTF. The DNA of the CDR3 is TGCAGCGTTGTGGCGCAGGGTGTGTGGGGCTACACCTTC.

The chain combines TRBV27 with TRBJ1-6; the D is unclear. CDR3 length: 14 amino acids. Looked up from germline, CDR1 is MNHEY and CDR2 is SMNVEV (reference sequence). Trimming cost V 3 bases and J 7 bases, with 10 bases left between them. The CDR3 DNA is TGTGCCAGCAGTTTGGGGAGTACCAATTCACCCCTCCACTTT. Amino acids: CASSLGSTNSPLHF.

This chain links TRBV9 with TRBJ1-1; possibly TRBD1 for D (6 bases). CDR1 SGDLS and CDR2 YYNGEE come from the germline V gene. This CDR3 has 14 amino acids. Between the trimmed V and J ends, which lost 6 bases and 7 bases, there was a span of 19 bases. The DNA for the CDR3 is TGTGCCAGCAACGTCGCCCCAGGGGATAATGAAGCTTTCTTT. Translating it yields CASNVAPGDNEAFF.

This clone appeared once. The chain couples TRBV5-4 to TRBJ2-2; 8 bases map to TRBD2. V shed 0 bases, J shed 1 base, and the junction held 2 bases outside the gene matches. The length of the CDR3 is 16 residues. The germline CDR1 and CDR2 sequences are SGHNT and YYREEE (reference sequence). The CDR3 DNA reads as TGTGCCAGCAGCTTGGAACTAGCGGAGAACACCGGGGAGCTGTTTTTT. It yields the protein CASSLELAENTGELFF.

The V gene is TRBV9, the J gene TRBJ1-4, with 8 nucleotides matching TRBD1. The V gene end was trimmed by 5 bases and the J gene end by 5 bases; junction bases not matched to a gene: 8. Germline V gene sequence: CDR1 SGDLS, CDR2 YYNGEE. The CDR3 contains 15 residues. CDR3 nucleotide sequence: TGTGCCAGCAGTACAGGGGGACGGTTGAATGAAAAACTGTTTTTT. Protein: CASSTGGRLNEKLFF.

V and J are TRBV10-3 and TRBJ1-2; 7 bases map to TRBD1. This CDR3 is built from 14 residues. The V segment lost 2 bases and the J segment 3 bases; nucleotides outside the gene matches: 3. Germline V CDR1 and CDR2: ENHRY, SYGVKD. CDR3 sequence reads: CAISEKGADYGYTF. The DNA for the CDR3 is TGTGCCATCAGTGAGAAGGGGGCGGACTATGGCTACACCTTC.

The CDR3: CASSVEWGRPGETQYF. CDR3 DNA: TGTGCCAGCAGCGTAGAATGGGGTCGGCCAGGGGAGACCCAGTACTTC. V usage is TRBV9 and J usage is TRBJ2-5, with a weak D call TRBD1 (5 bases). Between the trimmed V and J ends, which lost 0 bases and 5 bases, there was a span of 17 bases. CDR3 length: 16 residues. The germline V gene encodes CDR1 SGDLS and CDR2 YYNGEE. The full variable domain, with the rest looked up from reference TRBV9 and TRBJ2-5, is DSGVTQTPKHLITATGQRVTLRCSPRSGDLSVYWYQQSLDQGLQFLIQYYNGEERAKGNILERFSAQQFPDLHSELNLSSLELGDSALYFCASSVEWGRPGETQYFGPGTRLLVL.

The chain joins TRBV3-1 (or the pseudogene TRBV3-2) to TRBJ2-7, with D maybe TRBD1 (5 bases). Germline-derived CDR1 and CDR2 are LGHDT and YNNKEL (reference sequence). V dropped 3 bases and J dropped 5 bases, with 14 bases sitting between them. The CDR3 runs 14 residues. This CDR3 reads CASSHYGDRDEQYF. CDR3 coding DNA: TGTGCCAGCAGCCATTATGGAGACAGAGACGAGCAGTACTTC.

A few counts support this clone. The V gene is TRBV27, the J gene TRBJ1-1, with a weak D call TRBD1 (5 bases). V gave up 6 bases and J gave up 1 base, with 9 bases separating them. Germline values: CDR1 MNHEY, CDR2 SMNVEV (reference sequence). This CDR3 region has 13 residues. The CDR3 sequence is CASSIGQNTEAFF. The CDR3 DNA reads TGTGCCAGCAGCATTGGACAGAACACTGAAGCTTTCTTT.

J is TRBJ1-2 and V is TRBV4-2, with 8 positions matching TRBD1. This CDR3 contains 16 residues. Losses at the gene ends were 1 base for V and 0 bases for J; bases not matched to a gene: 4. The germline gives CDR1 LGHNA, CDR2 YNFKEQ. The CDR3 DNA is TGTGCCAGCAGCCAAGGGGCAGGGGGCCCTAACTATGGCTACACCTTC. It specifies CASSQGAGGPNYGYTF.

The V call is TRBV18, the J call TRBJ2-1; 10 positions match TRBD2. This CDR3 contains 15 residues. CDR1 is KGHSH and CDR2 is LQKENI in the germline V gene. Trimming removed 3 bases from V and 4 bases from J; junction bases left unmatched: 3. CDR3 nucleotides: TGTGCCAGCTCACCCAGCGGGGGGGTATACAATGAGCAGTTCTTC. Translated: CASSPSGGVYNEQFF.

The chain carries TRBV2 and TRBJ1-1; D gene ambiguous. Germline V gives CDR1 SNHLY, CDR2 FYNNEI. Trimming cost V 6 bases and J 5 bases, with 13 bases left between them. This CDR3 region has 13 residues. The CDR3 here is CASRGKGGTEAFF. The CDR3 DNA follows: TGTGCCAGCAGGGGTAAGGGAGGGACTGAAGCTTTCTTT.

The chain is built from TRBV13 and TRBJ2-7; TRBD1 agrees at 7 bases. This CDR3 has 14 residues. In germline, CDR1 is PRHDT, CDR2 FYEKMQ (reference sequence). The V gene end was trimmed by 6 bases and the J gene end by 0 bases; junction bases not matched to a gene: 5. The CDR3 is CASRGTDSSYEQYF. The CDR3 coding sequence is TGTGCCAGCAGGGGGACAGACAGCTCCTACGAGCAGTACTTC.